The rows below give T cell receptor beta chains drawn from one sample of a study of control samples from healthy donors and cancer patients. The assay was immunoSEQ multiplex PCR, and TCRdb's table has in-frame clones only and misses some. Of 150,000 or so clones in the sample, 92% were seen once. The sample taken for sequencing was blood. These receptors were taken from a woman aged 45-65 years in good health. Both conserved end residues are part of each CDR3. Each record gives: D gene, V gene, J gene, clone size, CDR3 protein, CDR3 DNA. D genes are given only for firm matches. Expanded clones get a size class; other rows say once, few or many, or leave the size out.

D: -
V: TRBV5-6
J: TRBJ1-1
size: -
CDR3: CASSRRNRRNTEAFF
DNA: TGTGCCAGCAGTCGAAGGAATCGGAGGAACACTGAAGCTTTCTTT

D: -
V: TRBV5-4
J: TRBJ2-7
size: once
CDR3: CASSLRGREQYF
DNA: TGTGCCAGCAGCTTGAGAGGGCGCGAGCAGTACTTC

D: -
V: TRBV7-9
J: TRBJ1-5
size: -
CDR3: CASRSGCNQPQHF
DNA: TGTGCCAGCAGATCGGGGTGTAATCAGCCCCAGCATTTT

D: TRBD1
V: TRBV5-5
J: TRBJ1-4
size: -
CDR3: CASSQGGRSRNEKLFF
DNA: TGTGCCAGCAGCCAAGGGGGCAGGTCCCGTAATGAAAAACTGTTTTTT

D: -
V: TRBV28
J: TRBJ1-5
size: -
CDR3: CASGLFMGGGGQPQHF
DNA: TGTGCCAGCGGGCTGTTTATGGGGGGGGGAGGTCAGCCCCAGCATTTT

D: -
V: TRBV5-1
J: TRBJ2-1
size: -
CDR3: CASSLNLARSEQFF
DNA: TGCGCCAGCAGCTTGAACCTGGCGAGATCTGAGCAGTTCTTC

D: TRBD2
V: TRBV6-5
J: TRBJ2-5
size: -
CDR3: CASRTSGGQETQYF
DNA: TGTGCCAGCAGAACGAGCGGGGGACAAGAGACCCAGTACTTC

D: TRBD2
V: TRBV27
J: TRBJ2-1
size: once
CDR3: CASRFRSGRMLYEQFF
DNA: TGTGCCAGCCGCTTCCGGAGCGGGAGAATGTTATATGAGCAGTTCTTC

D: TRBD1
V: TRBV19
J: TRBJ1-2
size: -
CDR3: CASRRTGLNYGYTF
DNA: TGTGCCAGTAGGAGGACAGGGCTTAACTATGGCTACACCTTC

D: TRBD1
V: TRBV3-1/TRBV3-2
J: TRBJ2-3
size: -
CDR3: CASSPGQGALEDTQYF
DNA: TGTGCCAGCAGCCCGGGACAGGGGGCGTTGGAAGATACGCAGTATTTT

D: TRBD2
V: TRBV5-1
J: TRBJ2-1
size: -
CDR3: CASSSGSPSGGYEQFF
DNA: TGCGCCAGCAGCTCAGGCTCACCTAGCGGGGGGTATGAGCAGTTCTTC

D: TRBD2
V: TRBV5-1
J: TRBJ2-7
size: few
CDR3: CASSLEVPFSGNPYEQYF
DNA: TGCGCCAGCAGCTTGGAGGTCCCCTTTAGCGGGAACCCCTACGAGCAGTACTTC

D: -
V: TRBV27
J: TRBJ2-3
size: once
CDR3: CASSLRWAGGDTQYF
DNA: TGTGCCAGCAGTTTAAGGTGGGCAGGAGGGGATACGCAGTATTTT

D: TRBD1
V: TRBV10-3
J: TRBJ1-6
size: -
CDR3: CAISERQGAKDNSPLHF
DNA: TGTGCCATCAGTGAGAGACAGGGCGCTAAGGATAATTCACCCCTCCACTTT

D: TRBD1
V: TRBV7-2
J: TRBJ2-7
size: -
CDR3: CASSREQGAISEQYF
DNA: TGTGCCAGCAGCAGGGAGCAGGGGGCCATCTCCGAGCAGTACTTC

D: -
V: TRBV5-1
J: TRBJ1-4
size: -
CDR3: CASSLGGRGYEKLFF
DNA: TGCGCCAGCAGCTTGGGCGGCAGGGGATATGAAAAACTGTTTTTT

D: -
V: TRBV7-9
J: TRBJ2-1
size: -
CDR3: CASSFKGGNEQFF
DNA: TGTGCCAGCAGCTTTAAGGGGGGGAATGAGCAGTTCTTC

D: -
V: TRBV3-1/TRBV3-2
J: TRBJ1-2
size: -
CDR3: CASSQWSRERNYGYTF
DNA: TGTGCCAGCAGCCAATGGAGCAGAGAACGGAACTATGGCTACACCTTC

D: TRBD1
V: TRBV6-2/TRBV6-3
J: TRBJ2-3
size: -
CDR3: CASSWGPGTGTDTQYF
DNA: TGTGCCAGCAGTTGGGGCCCCGGGACAGGGACAGATACGCAGTATTTT

D: TRBD1
V: TRBV19
J: TRBJ1-5
size: -
CDR3: CASSIVTGQGPHSNQPQHF
DNA: TGTGCCAGTAGTATAGTAACGGGACAGGGTCCACATAGCAATCAGCCCCAGCATTTT

D: -
V: TRBV19
J: TRBJ2-3
size: -
CDR3: CASSIGGRRSDTQYF
DNA: TGTGCCAGTAGTATAGGAGGAAGGAGGTCTGATACGCAGTATTTT

D: TRBD1
V: TRBV6-5
J: TRBJ1-1
size: -
CDR3: CASRQGAVNTEAFF
DNA: TGTGCCAGCAGACAGGGGGCTGTGAACACTGAAGCTTTCTTT

D: TRBD1
V: TRBV10-3
J: TRBJ1-6
size: -
CDR3: CAARDRSFSPLHF
DNA: TGTGCCGCCCGGGACAGGTCCTTTTCACCCCTCCACTTT

D: -
V: TRBV15
J: TRBJ1-3
size: -
CDR3: CATSRDINLQGRNTIYF
DNA: TGTGCCACCAGCAGAGATATAAATCTGCAGGGCCGAAACACCATATATTTT

D: -
V: TRBV6-1
J: TRBJ2-7
size: -
CDR3: CASSGRGGAYSYEQYF
DNA: TGTGCCAGCAGTGGCCGGGGAGGTGCTTACTCCTACGAGCAGTACTTC

D: -
V: TRBV7-9
J: TRBJ2-4
size: -
CDR3: CASSLGIDQYF
DNA: TGTGCCAGCAGCTTAGGGATTGATCAGTACTTC

D: -
V: TRBV10-3
J: TRBJ1-6
size: few
CDR3: CAISETRDRLWSPLHF
DNA: TGTGCCATCAGTGAGACCCGGGACCGTCTTTGGTCACCCCTCCACTTT

D: TRBD1
V: TRBV5-1
J: TRBJ2-1
size: -
CDR3: CASSGGTGAYNEQFF
DNA: TGCGCCAGCAGCGGGGGGACAGGGGCCTACAATGAGCAGTTCTTC

D: -
V: TRBV12-3/TRBV12-4
J: TRBJ1-2
size: -
CDR3: CASSLPRVGYTF
DNA: TGTGCCAGCAGTTTACCCAGGGTCGGCTACACCTTC

D: TRBD1
V: TRBV30
J: TRBJ2-2
size: -
CDR3: CAWTPPDRVGTGELFF
DNA: TGTGCCTGGACCCCCCCGGACAGGGTCGGCACCGGGGAGCTGTTTTTT

D: -
V: TRBV7-2
J: TRBJ2-7
size: -
CDR3: CASSRYYEQYF
DNA: TGTGCCAGCAGCCGATACTACGAGCAGTACTTC